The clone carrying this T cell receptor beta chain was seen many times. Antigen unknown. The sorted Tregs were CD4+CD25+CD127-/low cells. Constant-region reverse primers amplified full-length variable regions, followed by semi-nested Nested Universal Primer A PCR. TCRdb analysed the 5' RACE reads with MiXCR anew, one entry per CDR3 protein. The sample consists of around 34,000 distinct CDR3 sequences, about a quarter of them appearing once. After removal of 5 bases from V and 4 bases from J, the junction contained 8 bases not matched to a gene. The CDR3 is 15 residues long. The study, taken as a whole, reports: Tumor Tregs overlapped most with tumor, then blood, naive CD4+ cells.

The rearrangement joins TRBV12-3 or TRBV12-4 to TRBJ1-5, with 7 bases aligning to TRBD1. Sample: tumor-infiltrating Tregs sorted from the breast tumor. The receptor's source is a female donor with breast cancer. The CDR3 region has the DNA TGTGCCAGCAGTCGCCGAAGACAGGGTAATCAGCCCCAGCATTTT. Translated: CASSRRRQGNQPQHF.